This T cell receptor beta chain is drawn from a study of response to subunit inactivated influenza vaccine. Study-level findings and limits: Each seasonal flu vaccination may recruit only limited new T cells, authors suggested.

A few counts support this clonotype. Its target is not known. TCRdb independently ran MiXCR on the RT-PCR reads; one entry per CDR3 protein. The sample includes over 750,000 distinct CDR3 sequences, around 20% of them seen just once. Germline CDR1 and CDR2: ENHRY and SYGVKD. Trimming left V 2 bases short and J 0 bases short, with 9 bases between. This CDR3 is built from 15 residues. Source: PBMCs from blood, taken 4 to 6 days after vaccination. The V gene is TRBV10-3, the J gene TRBJ2-3; D gene ambiguous. The TCR originated in a man aged 50 or older who received an inactivated influenza vaccine. CDR3: CAISESLGSTDTQYF. DNA for the CDR3: TGTGCCATCAGTGAGAGCCTAGGGAGCACAGATACGCAGTATTTT.